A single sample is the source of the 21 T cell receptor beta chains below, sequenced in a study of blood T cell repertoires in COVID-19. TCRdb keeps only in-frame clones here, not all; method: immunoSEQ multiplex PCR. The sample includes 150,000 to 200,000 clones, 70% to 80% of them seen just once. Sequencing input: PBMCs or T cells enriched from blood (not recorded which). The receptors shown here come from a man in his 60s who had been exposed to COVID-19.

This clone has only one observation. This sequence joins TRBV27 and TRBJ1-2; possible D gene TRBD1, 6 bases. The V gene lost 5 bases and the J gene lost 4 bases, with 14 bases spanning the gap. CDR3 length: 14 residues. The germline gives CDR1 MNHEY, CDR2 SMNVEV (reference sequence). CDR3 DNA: TGTGCCAGCAGTCTCACGACAGGATCCTATGGCTACACCTTC. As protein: CASSLTTGSYGYTF.

In DNA form, the CDR3 reads TGTGCCAGCAGCCCCCAAGCGGAACAAGAGACCCAGTACTTC. Translating it yields CASSPQAEQETQYF. The chain employs TRBV6-4 and TRBJ2-5; TRBD2 might be the D (5 bases). The CDR3 length is 14 residues. V gave up 6 bases and J gave up 2 bases, with 13 bases separating them. Germline CDR1 MRHNA, CDR2 SNTAGT.

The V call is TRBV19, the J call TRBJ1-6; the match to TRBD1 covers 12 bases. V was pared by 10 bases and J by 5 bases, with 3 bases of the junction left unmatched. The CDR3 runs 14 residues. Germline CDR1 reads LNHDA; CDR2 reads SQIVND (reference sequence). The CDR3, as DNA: TGTGCCACCGGGGACAGGGGGCATAATTCACCCCTCCACTTT. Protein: CATGDRGHNSPLHF.

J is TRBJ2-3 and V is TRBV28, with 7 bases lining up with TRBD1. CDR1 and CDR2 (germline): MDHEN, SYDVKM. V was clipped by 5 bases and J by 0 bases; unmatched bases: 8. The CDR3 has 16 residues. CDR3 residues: CASSAQGPFSTDTQYF. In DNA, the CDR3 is TGTGCCAGCAGTGCACAGGGGCCCTTCAGCACAGATACGCAGTATTTT.

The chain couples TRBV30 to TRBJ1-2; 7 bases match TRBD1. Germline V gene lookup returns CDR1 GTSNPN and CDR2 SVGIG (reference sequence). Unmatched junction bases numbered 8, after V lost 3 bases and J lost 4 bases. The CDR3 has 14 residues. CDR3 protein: CAWRDSTGAYGYTF. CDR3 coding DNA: TGTGCCTGGAGAGATTCAACAGGGGCCTATGGCTACACCTTC.

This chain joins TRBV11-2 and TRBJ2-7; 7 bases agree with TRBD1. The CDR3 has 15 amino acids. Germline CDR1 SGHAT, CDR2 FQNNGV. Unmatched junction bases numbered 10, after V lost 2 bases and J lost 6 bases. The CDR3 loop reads CASSLNRGSPGEQYF. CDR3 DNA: TGTGCCAGCAGCTTAAACAGGGGATCCCCGGGCGAGCAGTACTTC.

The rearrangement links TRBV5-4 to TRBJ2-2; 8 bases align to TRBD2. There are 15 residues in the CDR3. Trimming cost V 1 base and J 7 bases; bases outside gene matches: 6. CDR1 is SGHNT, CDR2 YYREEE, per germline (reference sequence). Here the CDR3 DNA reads TGTGCCAGCAGCTTGAGCGGGAGCTTGGGCGGGGAGCTGTTTTTT. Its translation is CASSLSGSLGGELFF.

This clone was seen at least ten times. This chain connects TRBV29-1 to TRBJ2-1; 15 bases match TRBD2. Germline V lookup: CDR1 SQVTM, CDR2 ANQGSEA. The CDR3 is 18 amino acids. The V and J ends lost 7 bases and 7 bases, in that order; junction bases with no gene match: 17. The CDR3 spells CSGLGLAGGPGYENEQFF. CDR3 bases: TGCAGCGGACTAGGACTAGCGGGAGGGCCCGGGTATGAAAATGAGCAGTTCTTC.

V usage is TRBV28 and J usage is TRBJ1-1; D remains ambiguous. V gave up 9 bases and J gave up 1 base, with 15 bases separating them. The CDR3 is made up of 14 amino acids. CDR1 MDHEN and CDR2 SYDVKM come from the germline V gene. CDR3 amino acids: CASLRSGRNTEAFF. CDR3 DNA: TGTGCCAGTCTCAGATCAGGTCGGAACACTGAAGCTTTCTTT.

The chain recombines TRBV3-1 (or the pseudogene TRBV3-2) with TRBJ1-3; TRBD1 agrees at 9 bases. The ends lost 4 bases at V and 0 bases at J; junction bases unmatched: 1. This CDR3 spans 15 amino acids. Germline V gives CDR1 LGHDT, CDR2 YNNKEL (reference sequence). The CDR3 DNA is TGTGCCAGCAGCCGGACAGGGGACTCTGGAAACACCATATATTTT. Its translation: CASSRTGDSGNTIYF.

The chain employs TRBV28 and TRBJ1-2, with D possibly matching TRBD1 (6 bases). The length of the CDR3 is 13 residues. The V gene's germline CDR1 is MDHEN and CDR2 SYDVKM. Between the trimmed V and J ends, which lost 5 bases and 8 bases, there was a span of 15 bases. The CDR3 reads CASSPPGVWGYTF. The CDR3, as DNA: TGTGCCAGCAGTCCACCAGGGGTATGGGGCTACACCTTC.

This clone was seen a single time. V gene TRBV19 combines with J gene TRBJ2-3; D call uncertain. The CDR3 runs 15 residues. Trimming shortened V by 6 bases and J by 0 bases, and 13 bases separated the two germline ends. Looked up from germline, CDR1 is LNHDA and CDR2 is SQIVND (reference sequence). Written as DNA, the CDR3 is TGTGCCAGTAGACTCCCAACAGCTAGCACAGATACGCAGTATTTT. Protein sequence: CASRLPTASTDTQYF.

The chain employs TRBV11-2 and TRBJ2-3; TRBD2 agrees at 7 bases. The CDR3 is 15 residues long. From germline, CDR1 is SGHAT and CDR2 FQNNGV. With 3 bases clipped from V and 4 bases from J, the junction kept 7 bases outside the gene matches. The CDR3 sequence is CASSLGRGPPDTQYF. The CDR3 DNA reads TGTGCCAGCAGCTTGGGGAGGGGCCCCCCAGATACGCAGTATTTT. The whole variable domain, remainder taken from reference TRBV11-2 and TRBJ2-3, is EAGVAQSPRYKIIEKRQSVAFWCNPISGHATLYWYQQILGQGPKLLIQFQNNGVVDDSQLPKDRFSAERLKGVDSTLKIQPAKLEDSAVYLCASSLGRGPPDTQYFGPGTRLTVL.

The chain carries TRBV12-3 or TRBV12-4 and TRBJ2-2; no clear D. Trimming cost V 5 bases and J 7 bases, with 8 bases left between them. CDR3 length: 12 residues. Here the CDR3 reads CASSPSVGELFF. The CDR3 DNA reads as TGTGCCAGCAGTCCCAGCGTCGGGGAGCTGTTTTTT.

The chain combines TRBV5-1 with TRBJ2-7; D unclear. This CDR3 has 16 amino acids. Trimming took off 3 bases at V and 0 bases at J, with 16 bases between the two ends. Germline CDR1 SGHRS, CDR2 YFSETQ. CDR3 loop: CASSSYPGPSSYEQYF. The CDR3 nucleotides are TGCGCCAGCAGCTCTTACCCGGGTCCCAGCTCCTACGAGCAGTACTTC.

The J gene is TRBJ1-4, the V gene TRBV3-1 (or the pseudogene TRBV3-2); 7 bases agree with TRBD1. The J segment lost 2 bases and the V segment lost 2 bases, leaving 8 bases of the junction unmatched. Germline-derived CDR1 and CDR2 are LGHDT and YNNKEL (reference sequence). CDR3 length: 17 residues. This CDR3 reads CASSQRQGRWTNEKLFF. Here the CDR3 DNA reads TGTGCCAGCAGCCAAAGACAGGGTCGTTGGACTAATGAAAAACTGTTTTTT.

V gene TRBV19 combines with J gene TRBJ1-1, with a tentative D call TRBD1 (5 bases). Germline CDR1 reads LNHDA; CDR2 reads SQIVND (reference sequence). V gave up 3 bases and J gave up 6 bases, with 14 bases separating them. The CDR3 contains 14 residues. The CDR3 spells CASSISDSSPEAFF. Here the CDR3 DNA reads TGTGCCAGTAGTATCTCTGACAGCTCCCCTGAAGCTTTCTTT.

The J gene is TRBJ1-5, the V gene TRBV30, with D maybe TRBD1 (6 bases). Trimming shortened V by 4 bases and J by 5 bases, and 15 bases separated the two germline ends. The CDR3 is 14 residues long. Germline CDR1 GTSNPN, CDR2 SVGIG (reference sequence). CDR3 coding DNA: TGTGCCTGGAAGACACAGGGAAGGGATCAGCCCCAGCATTTT. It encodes CAWKTQGRDQPQHF.

The CDR3 region has the DNA TGTGCCAGCAGCCCCGACCTAGGTGGCTACACCTTC. The encoded protein is CASSPDLGGYTF. This chain joins TRBV9 and TRBJ1-2; no clear D. This CDR3 has 12 residues. The germline gives CDR1 SGDLS, CDR2 YYNGEE. Deletions cut 4 bases from V and 7 bases from J, with 11 bases between.

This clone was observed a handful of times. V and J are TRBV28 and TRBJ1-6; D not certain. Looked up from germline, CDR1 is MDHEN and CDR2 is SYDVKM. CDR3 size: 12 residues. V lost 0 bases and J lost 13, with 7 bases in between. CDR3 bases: TGTGCCAGCAGTTTATGGGAGGGTCCCCTCCACTTT. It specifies CASSLWEGPLHF.

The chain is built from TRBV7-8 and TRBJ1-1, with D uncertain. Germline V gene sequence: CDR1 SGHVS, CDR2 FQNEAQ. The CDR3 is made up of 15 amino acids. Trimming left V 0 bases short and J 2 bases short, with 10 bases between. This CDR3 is CASSLAYRTNTEAFF. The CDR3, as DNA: TGTGCCAGCAGCTTAGCTTACAGAACAAACACTGAAGCTTTCTTT. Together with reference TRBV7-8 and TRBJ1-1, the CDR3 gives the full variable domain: GAGVSQSPRYKVAKRGQDVALRCDPISGHVSLFWYQQALGQGPEFLTYFQNEAQLDKSGLPSDRFFAERPEGSVSTLKIQRTQQEDSAVYLCASSLAYRTNTEAFFGQGTRLTVV.